These 15 T cell receptor beta chains came from one sample sequenced in a study of regulatory T cells in long-lasting Graves disease. Specified time point: persistent/refractory GD, antithyroid drugs over 5 years with positive TRAb. Generation of the TCR library employed RNA extracted from PBMCs. In building TCR beta libraries, iRepertoire HTBI primers were used together with Arm-PCR of CDR3 regions. TCRdb analysed the multiplex PCR reads with MiXCR anew, one entry per CDR3 protein. This table holds a few hundred thousand distinct CDR3 sequences, 20% to 25% found once. This sample comprised peripheral blood mononuclear cells (PBMCs), obtained when the disease was refractory, from a patient treated with antithyroid drugs. Receptors were obtained from a woman in her forties with Graves disease.

Regarding this clonotype: This could be a read error, since a much larger clone is one nucleotide away. The chain uses TRBV3-1 and TRBJ2-5; TRBD1 aligns across 9 bases. CDR1 is LGHDT and CDR2 is YNNKEL in the germline V gene (reference sequence). This CDR3 comprises 15 residues. The junction had 6 bases not matched to a gene; V was cut back by 0 bases and J by 7 bases. The CDR3 loop reads CASSQEGQGRVTQYF. The CDR3 coding sequence is TGTGCCAGCAGCCAAGAGGGACAGGGAAGAGTGACCCAGTACTTC.

Remarks on this clonotype: At one boundary the junction diverges from the germline segment, which might be a read error. V usage is TRBV7-9 and J usage is TRBJ2-7; D may match TRBD1 or TRBD2 (5 bases each). The CDR3 is made up of 15 amino acids. Germline V lookup: CDR1 SEHNR, CDR2 FQNEAQ (reference sequence). The CDR3 nucleotides are TGTGCCAGCAGCTCTCTACCAGGGAGCTCCTCCGAGCAGTACTTC. It encodes CASSSLPGSSSEQYF.

This clonotype was counted a few times. The V call is TRBV20-1, the J call TRBJ2-5; D perhaps matches TRBD2 (5 bases). The germline V and J ends were trimmed by 6 bases and 1 base, with 12 bases remaining between them. This CDR3 comprises 13 residues. Per the germline V gene, CDR1 is DFQATT and CDR2 is SNEGSKA (reference sequence). The chain's CDR3 is CSATDGGQETQYF. CDR3 nucleotides: TGCAGTGCAACAGACGGAGGCCAAGAGACCCAGTACTTC.

This clonotype showed up many times. This chain joins TRBV28 and TRBJ1-1; D unresolved. Germline CDR1 MDHEN, CDR2 SYDVKM. Trimming shortened V by 6 bases and J by 4 bases, and 12 bases separated the two germline ends. This CDR3 contains 13 residues. The CDR3 region is CASRIPKGTEAFF. Written as DNA, the CDR3 is TGTGCCAGCAGGATCCCCAAGGGCACTGAAGCTTTCTTT.

The chain recombines TRBV5-1 with TRBJ2-7; D tentatively fits TRBD1 or TRBD2 (7 bases each). V was trimmed by 4 bases and J by 4 bases, leaving 15 bases between them. The CDR3 sequence is 14 residues long. Per the germline V gene, CDR1 is SGHRS and CDR2 is YFSETQ. CDR3 bases: TGCGCCAGCAGCATAGGGACAGCGGGGTACGAGCAGTACTTC. Translating it yields CASSIGTAGYEQYF. Together with reference TRBV5-1 and TRBJ2-7, the CDR3 gives the full variable domain: KAGVTQTPRYLIKTRGQQVTLSCSPISGHRSVSWYQQTPGQGLQFLFEYFSETQRNKGNFPGRFSGRQFSNSRSEMNVSTLELGDSALYLCASSIGTAGYEQYFGPGTRLTVT.

The chain recombines TRBV5-8 with TRBJ1-5, with D perhaps TRBD1 (6 bases). The CDR3 has 16 residues. CDR1 SGHTS and CDR2 YDEGEE come from the germline V gene. V was trimmed by 4 bases and J by 2 bases, leaving 16 bases between them. The CDR3 bases are TGTGCCAGCAGCCAGAGGGACACGCTAGGCAATCAGCCCCAGCATTTT. This encodes CASSQRDTLGNQPQHF.

This clonotype appeared a single time. The final CDR3 position lacks the conserved phenylalanine or tryptophan, pointing to a likely read error. This chain connects TRBV6-2 or TRBV6-3 to TRBJ2-5, with TRBD2 identical over 10 bases. CDR1 is MNHEY and CDR2 is SVGEGT in the germline V gene. The CDR3 has 17 residues. V lost 6 bases, J lost 1 base, and 11 bases stayed unmatched. The CDR3 loop is CASSRSSGSLSQETQYL. DNA of the CDR3: TGTGCCAGCAGCAGGTCTAGCGGGAGTCTAAGCCAAGAGACCCAGTACCTC.

This clonotype came up many times. This chain uses TRBV29-1 with TRBJ1-1; maybe TRBD1 (5 bases). The V end lost 7 bases, the J end lost 0 bases, and 12 bases lay between the germline ends. This CDR3 has 13 amino acids. CDR1 is SQVTM, CDR2 ANQGSEA, per germline. Written as DNA, the CDR3 is TGCAGCGCCATGACAGAGATGAACACTGAAGCTTTCTTT. It specifies CSAMTEMNTEAFF.

This clonotype was counted between two and nine times. This rearrangement joins TRBV9 to TRBJ2-5; 7 bases are shared with TRBD2. The CDR3 has 15 residues. Germline CDR1 reads SGDLS; CDR2 reads YYNGEE. The ends lost 0 bases at V and 5 bases at J; junction bases unmatched: 7. CDR3 region: CASSVDAGADETQYF. CDR3 in DNA: TGTGCCAGCAGCGTAGACGCGGGAGCGGATGAGACCCAGTACTTC.

The chain has TRBV5-5 and TRBJ2-2, with D possibly TRBD1 on 7 matching bases. Germline V lookup: CDR1 SGHKS, CDR2 YYEKEE (reference sequence). V was shortened by 3 bases and J by 5 bases, with 14 bases between the two germline ends. The CDR3 is made up of 15 amino acids. CDR3 sequence (DNA): TGTGCCAGCAGCTCCCAGGGGGGTACGACCGGGGAGCTGTTTTTT. This gives the protein CASSSQGGTTGELFF.

This clonotype has at least ten counts. The chain employs TRBV6-1 and TRBJ2-7, with D hard to call. The CDR3 has 12 amino acids. Trimming cost V 3 bases and J 6 bases, with 9 bases left between them. Germline CDR1 MNHNS, CDR2 SASEGT. This CDR3 reads CASSEVGLEQYF. In DNA form, the CDR3 reads TGTGCCAGCAGTGAGGTCGGGCTCGAGCAGTACTTC.

V gene TRBV6-1 combines with J gene TRBJ1-2; 9 bases map to TRBD1. The CDR3 covers 15 residues. CDR1 MNHNS and CDR2 SASEGT come from the germline V gene. With 4 bases clipped from V and 5 bases from J, the junction kept 8 bases outside the gene matches. Here the CDR3 DNA reads TGTGCCAGCAGTGGGTCTGGGACAGGGCGTTATGGCTACACCTTC. Encoded protein: CASSGSGTGRYGYTF.

This clonotype was picked up many times. V and J are TRBV2 and TRBJ2-5; TRBD2 matches 13 bases. Trimming at V came to 9 bases and at J to 4 bases, leaving 5 bases not matched to a gene. The length of the CDR3 is 14 residues. Germline-derived CDR1 and CDR2 are SNHLY and FYNNEI. CDR3 nucleotide sequence: TGTGCCAGGAGGACTAGCGGGAGCTTAGAGACCCAGTACTTC. Its translation is CARRTSGSLETQYF.

This clonotype was found many times. J is TRBJ1-5 and V is TRBV12-3 or TRBV12-4; a possible D gene is TRBD1 (5 bases). V gave up 2 bases and J gave up 0 bases, with 20 bases separating them. The CDR3 loop spans 19 amino acids. CDR3 loop: CASSLNRRGLLYSNQPQHF. As DNA, the CDR3 is TGTGCCAGCAGTTTAAACCGGAGGGGACTGCTCTATAGCAATCAGCCCCAGCATTTT.

This clonotype was observed at least ten times. CDR3 residues: CASSLAGEYTGELFF. The CDR3 coding sequence is TGTGCCAGCAGTTTAGCGGGAGAATACACCGGGGAGCTGTTTTTT. The rearrangement links TRBV12-3 or TRBV12-4 to TRBJ2-2; possible D gene TRBD2, 5 bases. V lost 0 bases, J lost 3 bases, and 8 bases lay in between. The CDR3 consists of 15 residues.